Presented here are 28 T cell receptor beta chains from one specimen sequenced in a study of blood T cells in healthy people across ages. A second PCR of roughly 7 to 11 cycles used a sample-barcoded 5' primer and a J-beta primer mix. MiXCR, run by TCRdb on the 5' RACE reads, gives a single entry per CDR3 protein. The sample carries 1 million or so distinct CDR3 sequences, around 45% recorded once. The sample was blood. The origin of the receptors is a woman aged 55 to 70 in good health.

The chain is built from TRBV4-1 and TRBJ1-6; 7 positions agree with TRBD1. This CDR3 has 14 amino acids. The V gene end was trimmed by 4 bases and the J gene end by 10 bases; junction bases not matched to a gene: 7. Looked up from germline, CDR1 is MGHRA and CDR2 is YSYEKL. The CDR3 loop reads CASSRETGRSPLHF. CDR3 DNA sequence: TGCGCCAGCAGCCGAGAGACAGGGCGGTCACCCCTCCACTTT.

CDR3 DNA: TGTGCCAGCAGTTCCCGGACCGACAGTTTCACAGATACGCAGTATTTT. Protein product: CASSSRTDSFTDTQYF. The genes are TRBV6-5 and TRBJ2-3; tentatively, D is TRBD1 (5 bases). Trimming removed 4 bases from V and 2 bases from J, with 16 bases in between. Germline CDR1 reads MNHEY; CDR2 reads SVGAGI. This CDR3 contains 16 residues.

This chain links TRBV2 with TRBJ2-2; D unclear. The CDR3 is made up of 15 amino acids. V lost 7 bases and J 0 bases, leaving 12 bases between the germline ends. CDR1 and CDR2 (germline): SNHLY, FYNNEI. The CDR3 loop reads CASTASLANTGELFF. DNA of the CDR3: TGTGCCAGCACCGCCTCGCTAGCGAACACCGGGGAGCTGTTTTTT.

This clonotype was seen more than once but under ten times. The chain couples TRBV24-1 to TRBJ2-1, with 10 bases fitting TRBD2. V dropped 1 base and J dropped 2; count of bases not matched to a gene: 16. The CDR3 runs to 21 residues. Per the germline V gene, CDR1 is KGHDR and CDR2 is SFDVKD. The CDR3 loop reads CATSDFRDGSGRHLTYNEQFF. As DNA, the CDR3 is TGTGCCACCAGTGATTTCCGGGATGGTAGCGGGAGGCACCTGACCTACAATGAGCAGTTCTTC.

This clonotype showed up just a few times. The CDR3 bases are TGCAGTGCTAGAGGGGTAACTTCCGGCCGGGGGATGGAGCAGTACTTC. Translating it yields CSARGVTSGRGMEQYF. The chain carries TRBV20-1 and TRBJ2-5; D possibly corresponds to TRBD2 (6 bases). This CDR3 region has 16 residues. Germline lookup yields CDR1 DFQATT and CDR2 SNEGSKA (reference sequence). The V end lost 1 base, the J end lost 11 bases, and 26 bases lay between the germline ends.

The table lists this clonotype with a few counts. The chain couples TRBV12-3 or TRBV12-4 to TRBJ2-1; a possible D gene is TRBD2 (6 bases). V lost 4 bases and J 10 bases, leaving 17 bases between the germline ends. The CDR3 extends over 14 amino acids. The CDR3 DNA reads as TGTGCCAGCAGTTCTACCCCGGGACTTTCCGAGCAGTTCTTC. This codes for CASSSTPGLSEQFF.

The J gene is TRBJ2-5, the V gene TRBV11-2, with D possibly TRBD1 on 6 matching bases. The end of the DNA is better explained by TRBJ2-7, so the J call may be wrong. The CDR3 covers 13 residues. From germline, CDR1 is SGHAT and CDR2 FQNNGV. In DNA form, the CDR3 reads TGTGCCAGCAGCGTGAGGACAGTCTACGAGCAGTACTTC. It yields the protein CASSVRTVYEQYF.

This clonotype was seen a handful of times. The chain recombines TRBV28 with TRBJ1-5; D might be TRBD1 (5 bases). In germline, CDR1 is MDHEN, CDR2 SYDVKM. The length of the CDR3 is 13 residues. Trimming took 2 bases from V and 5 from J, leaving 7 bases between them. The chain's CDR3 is CASSLGTHQPQHF. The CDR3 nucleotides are TGTGCCAGCAGTTTAGGGACCCATCAGCCCCAGCATTTT.

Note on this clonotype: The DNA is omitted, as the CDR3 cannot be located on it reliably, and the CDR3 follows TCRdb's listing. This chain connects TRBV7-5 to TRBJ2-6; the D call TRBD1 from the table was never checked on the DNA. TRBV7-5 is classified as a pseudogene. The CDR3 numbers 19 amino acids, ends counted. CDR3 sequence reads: CISVPEAPWTGTGANVLTF.

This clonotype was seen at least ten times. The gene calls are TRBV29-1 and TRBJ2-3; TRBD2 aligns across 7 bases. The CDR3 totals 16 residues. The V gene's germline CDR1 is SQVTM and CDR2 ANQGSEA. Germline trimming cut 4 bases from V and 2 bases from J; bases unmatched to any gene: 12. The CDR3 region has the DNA TGCAGCGTTGTGGGAGGGTCTAGCGGCATCACAGATACGCAGTATTTT. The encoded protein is CSVVGGSSGITDTQYF.

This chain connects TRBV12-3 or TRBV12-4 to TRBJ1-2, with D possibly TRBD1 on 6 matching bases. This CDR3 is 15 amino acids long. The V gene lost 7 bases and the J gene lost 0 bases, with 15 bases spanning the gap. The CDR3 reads CASTQQGGANYGYTF. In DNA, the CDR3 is TGTGCCAGCACCCAACAGGGAGGTGCTAACTATGGCTACACCTTC.

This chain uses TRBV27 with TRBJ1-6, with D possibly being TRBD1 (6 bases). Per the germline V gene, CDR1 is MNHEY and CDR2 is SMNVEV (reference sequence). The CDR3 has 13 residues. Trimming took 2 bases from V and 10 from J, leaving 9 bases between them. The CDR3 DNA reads TGTGCCAGCAGTTTAAGTGGGGGCTCACCCCTCCACTTT. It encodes CASSLSGGSPLHF.

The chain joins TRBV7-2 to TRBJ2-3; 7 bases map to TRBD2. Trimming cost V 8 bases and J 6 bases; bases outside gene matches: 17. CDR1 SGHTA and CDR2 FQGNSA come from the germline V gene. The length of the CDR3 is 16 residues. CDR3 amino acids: CASVARVAGDPDTQYF. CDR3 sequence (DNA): TGTGCCAGCGTGGCGAGGGTGGCGGGAGACCCCGATACGCAGTATTTT.

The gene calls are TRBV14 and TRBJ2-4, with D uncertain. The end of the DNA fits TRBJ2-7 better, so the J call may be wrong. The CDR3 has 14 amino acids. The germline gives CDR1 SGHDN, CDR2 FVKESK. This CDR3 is CASSLWTNTYEQYF. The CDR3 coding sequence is TGTGCCAGCAGCCTCTGGACGAATACCTACGAGCAGTACTTC.

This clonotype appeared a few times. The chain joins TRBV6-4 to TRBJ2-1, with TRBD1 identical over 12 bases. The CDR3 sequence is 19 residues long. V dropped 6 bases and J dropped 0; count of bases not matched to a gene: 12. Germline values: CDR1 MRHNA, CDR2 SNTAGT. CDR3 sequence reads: CASRRDRGLWISSYNEQFF. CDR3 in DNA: TGTGCCAGCAGGCGGGACAGGGGGCTATGGATTAGCTCCTACAATGAGCAGTTCTTC.

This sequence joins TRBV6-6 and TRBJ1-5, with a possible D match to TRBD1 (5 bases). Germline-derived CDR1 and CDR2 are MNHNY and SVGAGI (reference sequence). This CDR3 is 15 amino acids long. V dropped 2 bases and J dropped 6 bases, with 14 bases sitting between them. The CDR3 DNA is TGTGCCAGCAGTTACGGGACGCGCCAAGTTCAGCCCCAGCATTTT. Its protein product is CASSYGTRQVQPQHF.

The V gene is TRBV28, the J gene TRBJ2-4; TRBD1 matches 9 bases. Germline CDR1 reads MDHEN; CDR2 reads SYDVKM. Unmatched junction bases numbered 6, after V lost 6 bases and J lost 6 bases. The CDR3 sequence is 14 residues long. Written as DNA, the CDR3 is TGTGCCAGCAGCTCGGGACAGGGAGGAAACATTCAGTACTTC. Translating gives CASSSGQGGNIQYF.

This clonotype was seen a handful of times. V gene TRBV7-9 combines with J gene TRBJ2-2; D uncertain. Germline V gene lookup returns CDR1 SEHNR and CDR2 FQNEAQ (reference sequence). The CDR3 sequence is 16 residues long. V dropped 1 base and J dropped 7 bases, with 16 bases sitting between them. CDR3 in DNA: TGTGCCAGCAGCTTAGGACCGTCGATGGTCGGCGGGGAGCTGTTTTTT. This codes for CASSLGPSMVGGELFF.

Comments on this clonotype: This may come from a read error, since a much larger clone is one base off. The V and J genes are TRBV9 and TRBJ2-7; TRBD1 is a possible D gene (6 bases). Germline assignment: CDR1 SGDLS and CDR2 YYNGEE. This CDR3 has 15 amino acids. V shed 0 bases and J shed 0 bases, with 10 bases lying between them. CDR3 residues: CASSVDPDSSYEQYF. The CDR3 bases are TGTGCCAGCAGCGTAGATCCGGACAGCTCCTACGAGCAGTACTTC.

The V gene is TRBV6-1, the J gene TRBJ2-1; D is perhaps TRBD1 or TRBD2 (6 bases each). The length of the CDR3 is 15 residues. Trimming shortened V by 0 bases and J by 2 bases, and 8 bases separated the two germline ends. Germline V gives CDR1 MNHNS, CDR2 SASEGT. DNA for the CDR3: TGTGCCAGCAGTGAAGCGAGGGGGGCCTACAATGAGCAGTTCTTC. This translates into CASSEARGAYNEQFF.

CDR3 amino acids: CSATGSNYGYTF. The CDR3, as DNA: TGCAGTGCTACGGGGTCTAACTATGGCTACACCTTC. This chain links TRBV20-1 with TRBJ1-2; D is unresolved. The CDR3 loop spans 12 amino acids. In germline, CDR1 is DFQATT, CDR2 SNEGSKA (reference sequence). V dropped 4 bases and J dropped 0 bases, with 6 bases sitting between them.

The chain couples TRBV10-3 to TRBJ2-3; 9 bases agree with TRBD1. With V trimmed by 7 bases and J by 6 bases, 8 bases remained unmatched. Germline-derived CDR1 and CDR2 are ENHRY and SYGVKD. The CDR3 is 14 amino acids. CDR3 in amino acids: CAINYRQGDDTQYF. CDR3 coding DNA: TGTGCCATCAACTATAGACAGGGGGACGATACGCAGTATTTT.

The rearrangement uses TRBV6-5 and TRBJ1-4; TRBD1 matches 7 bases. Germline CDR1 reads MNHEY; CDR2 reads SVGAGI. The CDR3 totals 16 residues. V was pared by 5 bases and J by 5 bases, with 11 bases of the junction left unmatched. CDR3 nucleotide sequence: TGTGCCAGCAGTAAATTCCCGGGACAGTCCAATGAAAAACTGTTTTTT. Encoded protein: CASSKFPGQSNEKLFF.

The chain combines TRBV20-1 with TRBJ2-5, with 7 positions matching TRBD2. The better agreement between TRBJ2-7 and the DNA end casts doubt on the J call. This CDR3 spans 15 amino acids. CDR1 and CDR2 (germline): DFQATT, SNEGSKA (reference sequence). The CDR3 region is CSAPRAGSGNYEQYF. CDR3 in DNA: TGCAGTGCTCCGCGAGCAGGCAGCGGGAACTACGAGCAGTACTTC.

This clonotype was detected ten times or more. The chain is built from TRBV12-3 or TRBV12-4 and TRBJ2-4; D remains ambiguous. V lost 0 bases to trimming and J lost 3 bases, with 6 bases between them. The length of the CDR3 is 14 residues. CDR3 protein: CASSLASYKNIQYF. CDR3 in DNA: TGTGCCAGCAGTTTAGCCAGCTACAAAAACATTCAGTACTTC.

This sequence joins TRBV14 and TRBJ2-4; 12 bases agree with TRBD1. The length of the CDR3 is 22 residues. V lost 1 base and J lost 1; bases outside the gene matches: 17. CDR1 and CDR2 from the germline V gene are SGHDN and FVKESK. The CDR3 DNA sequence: TGTGCCAGCAGCCAAGTCGTGACGGGACAGGGGGCCCCGACTCTCGCCAAAAACATTCAGTACTTC. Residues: CASSQVVTGQGAPTLAKNIQYF.

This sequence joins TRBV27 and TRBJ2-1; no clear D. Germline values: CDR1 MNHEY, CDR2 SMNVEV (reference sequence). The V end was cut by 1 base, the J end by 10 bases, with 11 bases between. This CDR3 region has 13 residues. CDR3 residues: CASSLWQSPEQFF. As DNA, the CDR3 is TGTGCCAGCAGTTTATGGCAATCCCCCGAGCAGTTCTTC.

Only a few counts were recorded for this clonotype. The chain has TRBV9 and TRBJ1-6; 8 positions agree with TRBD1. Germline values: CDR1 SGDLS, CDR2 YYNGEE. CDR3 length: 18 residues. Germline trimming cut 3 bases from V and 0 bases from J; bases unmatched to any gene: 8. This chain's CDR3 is CASSGGTGGGSYNSPLHF. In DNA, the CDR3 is TGTGCCAGCAGCGGGGGTACAGGGGGAGGCTCCTATAATTCACCCCTCCACTTT.